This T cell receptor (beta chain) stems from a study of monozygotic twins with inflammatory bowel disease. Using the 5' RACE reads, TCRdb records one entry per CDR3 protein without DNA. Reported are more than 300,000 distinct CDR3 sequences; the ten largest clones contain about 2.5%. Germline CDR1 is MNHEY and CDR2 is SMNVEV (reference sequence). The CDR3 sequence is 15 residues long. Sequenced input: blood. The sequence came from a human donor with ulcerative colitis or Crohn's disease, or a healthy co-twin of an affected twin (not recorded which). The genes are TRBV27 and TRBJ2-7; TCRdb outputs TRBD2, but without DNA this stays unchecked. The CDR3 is CASSPRAGRAYEQYF.